The 24 T cell receptor beta chains given below trace back to one sample, sequenced in a study of T-cell memory formation after mild COVID-19. TCRdb redid the calling of the 5' RACE reads with MiXCR, one entry per CDR3 protein. The sample holds approximately 180,000 distinct CDR3 sequences; under 20% are singletons and the top ten take about 2%. Material: PBMCs or a T cell subset sorted from them (not recorded which). These TCRs come from an adult woman who had mild COVID-19 (a few samples of this study predate the infection). Cell type and time point are not known.

This clonotype has just a few counts. V gene TRBV19 combines with J gene TRBJ2-7, with D perhaps being TRBD1 or TRBD2 (5 bases each). Deletions cut 1 base from V and 2 bases from J, with 15 bases between. This CDR3 is built from 16 residues. Germline CDR1 is LNHDA and CDR2 is SQIVND (reference sequence). DNA for the CDR3: TGTGCCAGTAGTATAGGGGGGTTTTCGCTGACCTACGAGCAGTACTTC. This gives the protein CASSIGGFSLTYEQYF. The full variable domain, in which reference TRBV19 and TRBJ2-7 provide the parts outside the CDR3, is DGGITQSPKYLFRKEGQNVTLSCEQNLNHDAMYWYRQDPGQGLRLIYYSQIVNDFQKGDIAEGYSVSREKKESFPLTVTSAQKNPTAFYLCASSIGGFSLTYEQYFGPGTRLTVT.

The chain joins TRBV6-5 to TRBJ2-3; TRBD1 is a possible D gene (6 bases). Trimming left V 4 bases short and J 7 bases short, with 21 bases between. This CDR3 is 16 amino acids long. CDR1 MNHEY and CDR2 SVGAGI come from the germline V gene. CDR3 in DNA: TGTGCCAGCAGTTCCGCCGGCAGGGGCACAAGAAATACGCAGTATTTT. It is translated as CASSSAGRGTRNTQYF.

The CDR3 region has the DNA TGCAGCGTTGAAGGCAGCGGGAGGGTTAATGAGCAGTTCTTC. It is translated as CSVEGSGRVNEQFF. The gene calls are TRBV29-1 and TRBJ2-1; 10 bases agree with TRBD2. The germline gives CDR1 SQVTM, CDR2 ANQGSEA. Trimming removed 1 base from V and 7 bases from J; junction bases left unmatched: 4. CDR3 length: 14 amino acids.

This clonotype has just a few counts. The rearrangement joins TRBV12-3 or TRBV12-4 to TRBJ1-2; D gene ambiguous. This CDR3 is 12 amino acids long. V lost 3 bases, J lost 6 bases, and 8 bases lay in between. CDR3 nucleotide sequence: TGTGCCAGCAGTTTCTCGAGGAATGGCTACACCTTC. Its protein product is CASSFSRNGYTF.

In DNA form, the CDR3 reads TGTGCCAGCAGCCGGACAGGGCTTCAAAGCTCCTACGAGCAGTACTTC. Protein: CASSRTGLQSSYEQYF. This sequence joins TRBV11-2 and TRBJ2-7; 8 bases match TRBD1. V was pared by 5 bases and J by 0 bases, with 9 bases of the junction left unmatched. CDR1 and CDR2 from the germline V gene are SGHAT and FQNNGV. CDR3 length equals 16 residues. Full variable domain (outside the CDR3, taken from reference TRBV11-2 and TRBJ2-7): EAGVAQSPRYKIIEKRQSVAFWCNPISGHATLYWYQQILGQGPKLLIQFQNNGVVDDSQLPKDRFSAERLKGVDSTLKIQPAKLEDSAVYLCASSRTGLQSSYEQYFGPGTRLTVT.

This chain uses TRBV30 with TRBJ1-5; a weak D match, TRBD1 (6 bases). The CDR3 sequence is 13 residues long. Looked up from germline, CDR1 is GTSNPN and CDR2 is SVGIG (reference sequence). V was shortened by 1 base and J by 4 bases, with 8 bases between the two germline ends. CDR3 sequence (DNA): TGTGCCTGGAGTGCTAGGGGGAATCAGCCCCAGCATTTT. This sequence encodes CAWSARGNQPQHF.

A few counts support this clonotype. The J gene is TRBJ2-1, the V gene TRBV5-1; D is perhaps TRBD2 (6 bases). Germline-derived CDR1 and CDR2 are SGHRS and YFSETQ. This CDR3 spans 16 amino acids. Trimming cost V 7 bases and J 1 base, with 18 bases left between them. The CDR3 here is CASARRGGESYNEQFF. The DNA of the CDR3 is TGCGCCAGCGCTCGGAGGGGTGGAGAATCCTACAATGAGCAGTTCTTC. Filled out from reference TRBV5-1 and TRBJ2-1, the complete variable domain reads KAGVTQTPRYLIKTRGQQVTLSCSPISGHRSVSWYQQTPGQGLQFLFEYFSETQRNKGNFPGRFSGRQFSNSRSEMNVSTLELGDSALYLCASARRGGESYNEQFFGPGTRLTVL.

In its sample, this clonotype was seen a few times. The chain carries TRBV2 and TRBJ2-3; TRBD2 agrees at 10 bases. From germline, CDR1 is SNHLY and CDR2 FYNNEI. The V and J ends lost 6 bases and 1 base, in that order; junction bases with no gene match: 13. The CDR3 runs 18 residues. The CDR3 sequence is CASSPHAKGTSGTDTQYF. Written as DNA, the CDR3 is TGTGCCAGCAGCCCCCATGCGAAGGGGACTAGCGGCACAGATACGCAGTATTTT.

This clonotype came up a few times. In DNA form, the CDR3 reads TGTGCCAGCGGATGGGGTGAGGGTGTGTACGAGCAGTACTTC. Residues: CASGWGEGVYEQYF. The rearrangement links TRBV2 to TRBJ2-7; a possible D gene is TRBD2 (5 bases). V lost 8 bases and J 4 bases, leaving 18 bases between the germline ends. CDR3 length: 14 residues. Germline V lookup: CDR1 SNHLY, CDR2 FYNNEI.

The gene calls are TRBV11-2 and TRBJ2-7, with TRBD2 as a possible D gene (6 bases). Looked up from germline, CDR1 is SGHAT and CDR2 is FQNNGV. Trimming cost V 0 bases and J 2 bases, with 14 bases left between them. The CDR3 extends over 16 amino acids. The CDR3 nucleotides are TGTGCCAGCAGCTTAGATACGCGGGACCACGCCTACGAGCAGTACTTC. Residues: CASSLDTRDHAYEQYF.

The chain combines TRBV6-6 with TRBJ2-5; D is unclear. Germline loops: CDR1 MNHNY, CDR2 SVGAGI (reference sequence). Trimming pared 0 bases from V and 4 bases from J, leaving 3 bases between. The CDR3 runs 12 residues. The DNA of the CDR3 is TGTGCCAGCAGTTACTCCGGAGAGACCCAGTACTTC. This encodes CASSYSGETQYF.

Only a few counts were recorded for this clonotype. This sequence joins TRBV5-1 and TRBJ2-1, with TRBD2 identical over 14 bases. The V gene's germline CDR1 is SGHRS and CDR2 YFSETQ. V trimming: 2 bases; J trimming: 9 bases; junction bases outside the gene matches: 4. The CDR3 length is 15 residues. The CDR3: CASSFPGLAGVEQFF. The CDR3, as DNA: TGCGCCAGCAGCTTCCCGGGACTAGCGGGAGTTGAGCAGTTCTTC.

The chain carries TRBV6-5 and TRBJ2-1, with no clear D. Germline-derived CDR1 and CDR2 are MNHEY and SVGAGI. The V end lost 0 bases, the J end lost 5 bases, and 5 bases lay between the germline ends. This CDR3 is built from 13 residues. CDR3 DNA sequence: TGTGCCAGCAGTTACTCTCAGGACAATGAGCAGTTCTTC. Amino acids: CASSYSQDNEQFF.

This chain connects TRBV30 to TRBJ1-5; D may be TRBD1 (5 bases). CDR3 length equals 13 residues. Germline V lookup: CDR1 GTSNPN, CDR2 SVGIG (reference sequence). V was pared by 1 base and J by 4 bases, with 8 bases between. The CDR3: CAWSEQGNQPQHF. The CDR3 nucleotides are TGTGCCTGGAGTGAGCAGGGAAATCAGCCCCAGCATTTT.

V gene TRBV10-2 combines with J gene TRBJ2-1, with D perhaps matching TRBD1 or TRBD2 (5 bases each). V was pared by 5 bases and J by 9 bases, with 17 bases between. The germline V gene has CDR1 WSHSY and CDR2 SAAADI. This CDR3 is built from 14 residues. CDR3 region: CASSPGTTRGEQFF. The CDR3 DNA reads TGCGCCAGCAGTCCCGGGACCACGAGGGGTGAGCAGTTCTTC.

The V gene is TRBV30, the J gene TRBJ1-1; no reliable D call. V shed 6 bases and J shed 11 bases, with 16 bases lying between them. The CDR3 has 11 residues. CDR1 is GTSNPN and CDR2 is SVGIG in the germline V gene (reference sequence). This chain's CDR3 is CACEGYREAFF. Here the CDR3 DNA reads TGTGCCTGTGAGGGATACCGAGAGGCTTTCTTT.

A few counts support this clonotype. The rearrangement uses TRBV20-1 and TRBJ2-6, with TRBD2 matching over 7 bases. The CDR3 covers 15 residues. Trimming cost V 3 bases and J 4 bases; bases outside gene matches: 6. Germline V gene lookup returns CDR1 DFQATT and CDR2 SNEGSKA (reference sequence). CDR3 coding DNA: TGCAGTGCTAGCTCGGGGGGACCCGGGGCCAACGTCCTGACTTTC. Amino acid sequence: CSASSGGPGANVLTF.

This clonotype has a handful of counts. J is TRBJ2-2 and V is TRBV5-5, with D possibly being TRBD1 (6 bases). Per the germline V gene, CDR1 is SGHKS and CDR2 is YYEKEE (reference sequence). The V end lost 2 bases, the J end lost 0 bases, and 14 bases lay between the germline ends. The CDR3 has 17 amino acids. The DNA for the CDR3 is TGTGCCAGCAGCTTTCAAGTGGGGGCAACGAACACCGGGGAGCTGTTTTTT. This gives the protein CASSFQVGATNTGELFF.

This clonotype occurred a few times. The chain employs TRBV29-1 and TRBJ1-1; no clear D gene. This CDR3 region has 15 residues. The germline gives CDR1 SQVTM, CDR2 ANQGSEA. Trimming left V 6 bases short and J 0 bases short, with 17 bases between. CDR3 coding DNA: TGCAGCGTGAGAGTAGGAACTACCTTGAACACTGAAGCTTTCTTT. Amino acids: CSVRVGTTLNTEAFF.

This chain connects TRBV12-3 or TRBV12-4 to TRBJ1-3, with 8 bases aligning to TRBD1. The CDR3 has 13 amino acids. Trimming removed 6 bases from V and 2 bases from J; junction bases left unmatched: 0. The CDR3 is CASRTGAGNTIYF. Written as DNA, the CDR3 is TGTGCCAGCAGGACAGGGGCTGGAAACACCATATATTTT.

The chain combines TRBV6-5 with TRBJ1-2; tentatively, D is TRBD1 (5 bases). The CDR3 length is 13 residues. V gave up 7 bases and J gave up 7 bases, with 16 bases separating them. Germline CDR1 MNHEY, CDR2 SVGAGI. CDR3 nucleotides: TGTGCCAGCACCGCGGACGGGACGCGTGGCTACACCTTC. Its translation is CASTADGTRGYTF.

This clonotype was detected only a few times. The chain is built from TRBV20-1 and TRBJ2-3; D possibly corresponds to TRBD1 (6 bases). Germline V gene data show CDR1 as DFQATT and CDR2 as SNEGSKA (reference sequence). CDR3 length: 14 amino acids. Trimming removed 6 bases at V and 1 base at J, with 14 bases between. DNA of the CDR3: TGCAGTGCCCTGATGGGGGCTCGCACAGATACGCAGTATTTT. Translation gives CSALMGARTDTQYF.

The chain uses TRBV18 and TRBJ2-5; D is unresolved. Germline V gene sequence: CDR1 KGHSH, CDR2 LQKENI. The CDR3 spans 13 residues. V shed 6 bases and J shed 2 bases, with 10 bases lying between them. CDR3 protein: CASSQQSQETQYF. Here the CDR3 DNA reads TGTGCCAGCTCCCAGCAATCACAAGAGACCCAGTACTTC.

The chain carries TRBV6-6 and TRBJ2-4; possibly TRBD2 for D (5 bases). Germline CDR1 reads MNHNY; CDR2 reads SVGAGI (reference sequence). The CDR3 loop spans 12 amino acids. Trimming took off 5 bases at V and 5 bases at J, with 7 bases between the two ends. The CDR3 sequence: CASSDYQNIQYF. The CDR3 DNA reads as TGTGCCAGCAGTGACTATCAAAACATTCAGTACTTC.